Following are 10 T cell receptor beta chains from one sample sequenced in a study of cytomegalovirus exposure and HLA in healthy donors. The PCR was carried out with 60 Vbeta primers and 13 Jbeta primers. Clones were read by immunoSEQ multiplex PCR, and TCRdb kept only the in-frame ones, dropping some. There are around 180,000 clones in the sample; around four fifths occur only once, and 1.1% lies in the top ten. Sequences were obtained from PBMCs. These receptors originate from a woman in her thirties or forties in good health and CMV-seronegative.

Here the CDR3 DNA reads TGTGCCAGCAGCTTTGGGCGGGCGGGAGGTCACAATGAGCAGTTCTTC. Translation: CASSFGRAGGHNEQFF. The rearrangement uses TRBV7-2 and TRBJ2-1; TRBD2 matches at 8 bases. Unmatched junction bases numbered 9, after V lost 3 bases and J lost 5 bases. The CDR3 runs to 16 residues. Germline CDR1 reads SGHTA; CDR2 reads FQGNSA.

The chain links TRBV6-1 to TRBJ1-5, with D possibly being TRBD1 (6 bases). Trimming stripped 8 bases from V and 7 bases from J, with 15 bases between. Looked up from germline, CDR1 is MNHNS and CDR2 is SASEGT. The CDR3 covers 13 residues. CDR3 nucleotide sequence: TGTGCCAGCGGTTTGCGGGGGGCGCAGCCCCAGCATTTT. The encoded protein is CASGLRGAQPQHF.

DNA for the CDR3: TGTGCCAGCAGTGAAACGTCTAGCGGGAGGTCGGAGCAGTTCTTC. It encodes CASSETSSGRSEQFF. The chain uses TRBV2 and TRBJ2-1; TRBD2 aligns across 11 bases. The trim removed 2 bases at V and 10 bases at J, leaving 7 bases unmatched. The germline gives CDR1 SNHLY, CDR2 FYNNEI. The CDR3 covers 15 residues.

This chain links TRBV29-1 with TRBJ1-2, with 7 bases lining up with TRBD1. The CDR3 has 12 residues. Germline V gene sequence: CDR1 SQVTM, CDR2 ANQGSEA. J lost 7 bases, V lost 4 bases, and 6 bases had no gene match. CDR3 nucleotides: TGCAGCGTTGGGACAGGCGAAAGTGGCTACACCTTC. Protein product: CSVGTGESGYTF.

The J gene is TRBJ2-3, the V gene TRBV5-1; TRBD1 agrees at 9 bases. This CDR3 spans 16 amino acids. V dropped 0 bases and J dropped 2; count of bases not matched to a gene: 4. The germline gives CDR1 SGHRS, CDR2 YFSETQ. The CDR3 nucleotides read TGCGCCAGCAGCTTGGGGGGGACAGGGCCCACAGATACGCAGTATTTT. It codes for CASSLGGTGPTDTQYF.

This sequence joins TRBV6-5 and TRBJ2-7; a weak D match, TRBD1 (5 bases). The V end lost 6 bases, the J end lost 2 bases, and 11 bases lay between the germline ends. CDR3 length equals 13 residues. Germline values: CDR1 MNHEY, CDR2 SVGAGI. CDR3 protein: CASRQAGTYEQYF. CDR3 in DNA: TGTGCCAGCAGACAAGCAGGGACCTACGAGCAGTACTTC.

V and J are TRBV29-1 and TRBJ1-2; no clear D. CDR1 and CDR2 from the germline V gene are SQVTM and ANQGSEA. The CDR3 is 14 amino acids. V lost 4 bases and J lost 4, with 16 bases in between. Here the CDR3 reads CSVGRQEAGYGYTF. Here the CDR3 DNA reads TGCAGCGTTGGAAGGCAGGAAGCGGGCTATGGCTACACCTTC.

The chain links TRBV5-6 to TRBJ2-5; 8 bases fit TRBD1. This CDR3 contains 17 residues. Germline lookup yields CDR1 SGHDT and CDR2 YYEEEE. The V gene end was trimmed by 2 bases and the J gene end by 5 bases; junction bases not matched to a gene: 14. As DNA, the CDR3 is TGTGCCAGCAGCTTTCCAGGGGGCGGAATATTCCTGGAGACCCAGTACTTC. It specifies CASSFPGGGIFLETQYF.

The J gene is TRBJ1-2, the V gene TRBV19, with TRBD1 identical over 7 bases. V lost 5 bases and J lost 2; bases outside the gene matches: 5. The CDR3 length is 14 residues. The germline V gene has CDR1 LNHDA and CDR2 SQIVND (reference sequence). CDR3: CASSVQGTNYGYTF. The CDR3 bases are TGTGCCAGTAGTGTACAGGGGACGAACTATGGCTACACCTTC. Full variable domain (rest looked up from reference TRBV19 and TRBJ1-2): DGGITQSPKYLFRKEGQNVTLSCEQNLNHDAMYWYRQDPGQGLRLIYYSQIVNDFQKGDIAEGYSVSREKKESFPLTVTSAQKNPTAFYLCASSVQGTNYGYTFGSGTRLTVV.

This rearrangement joins TRBV10-3 to TRBJ2-3, with 11 bases lining up with TRBD2. The ends lost 6 bases at V and 3 bases at J; junction bases unmatched: 14. Germline assignment: CDR1 ENHRY and CDR2 SYGVKD. The CDR3 length is 18 residues. CDR3 protein: CAISPLAGEGMRTDTQYF. CDR3 DNA: TGTGCCATCAGCCCACTAGCGGGAGAAGGAATGAGGACAGATACGCAGTATTTT.